Listed here are 10 T cell receptor beta chains from one sample, sequenced in a study of T-cell reconstitution after alpha-beta-depleted transplantation in children. Unique molecular identifiers were incorporated into the prepared TCRbeta library. TCRdb re-called the PCR reads with MiXCR, one entry per CDR3 protein. This table holds some 520,000 distinct CDR3 sequences, roughly 33% found once. The source material was PBMCs from the stem cell graft donor, sampled from the stem cell graft. All receptors derive from a human donor who donated a stem cell graft to a child with aplastic anemia.

The genes are TRBV7-8 and TRBJ2-3, with 12 positions matching TRBD2. The CDR3 totals 18 residues. Germline loops: CDR1 SGHVS, CDR2 FQNEAQ. The junction had 13 bases not matched to a gene; V was cut back by 4 bases and J by 5 bases. The CDR3 DNA follows: TGTGCCAGCAGCTCATTCGGGGCTAGCGGGAGGGCTGGAGATACGCAGTATTTT. Translating gives CASSSFGASGRAGDTQYF.

CDR3 in DNA: TGTGCCAGCAGCCGAGATCTGGGGGGACGGCGGAACACTGAAGCTTTCTTT. It encodes CASSRDLGGRRNTEAFF. The genes are TRBV5-6 and TRBJ1-1, with D possibly being TRBD1 (5 bases). V was trimmed by 4 bases and J by 1 base, leaving 20 bases between them. This CDR3 has 17 amino acids. The germline V gene encodes CDR1 SGHDT and CDR2 YYEEEE. The variable domain in full, completed from reference TRBV5-6 and TRBJ1-1, reads DAGVTQSPTHLIKTRGQQVTLRCSPKSGHDTVSWYQQALGQGPQFIFQYYEEEERQRGNFPDRFSGHQFPNYSSELNVNALLLGDSALYLCASSRDLGGRRNTEAFFGQGTRLTVV.

The V call is TRBV10-1, the J call TRBJ2-3, with TRBD2 matching 11 bases. V lost 4 bases to trimming and J lost 4 bases; unmatched junction nucleotides: 13. This CDR3 has 18 amino acids. The germline V gene has CDR1 WNHNN and CDR2 SYGVQD (reference sequence). The CDR3: CASSGTLGLAGGADTQYF. Here the CDR3 DNA reads TGCGCCAGCAGTGGGACCCTAGGACTAGCGGGCGGCGCAGATACGCAGTATTTT.

A few counts support this clonotype. The V and J genes are TRBV29-1 and TRBJ2-7; D gene unclear. The CDR3 has 11 residues. Trimming cost V 7 bases and J 6 bases, with 13 bases left between them. Germline loops: CDR1 SQVTM, CDR2 ANQGSEA. CDR3 sequence: CSENLGCEQYF. The CDR3 nucleotides are TGCAGCGAGAATTTAGGGTGCGAGCAGTACTTC.

CDR3: CASSGQLFSSYNEQFF. The CDR3 DNA reads as TGTGCCAGCAGTGGACAGCTTTTTAGCTCCTACAATGAGCAGTTCTTC. The chain recombines TRBV6-1 with TRBJ2-1, with a possible D match to TRBD1 (5 bases). Germline CDR1 and CDR2: MNHNS and SASEGT. The CDR3 has 16 amino acids. The V end lost 4 bases, the J end lost 0 bases, and 13 bases lay between the germline ends.

This clonotype has more than one count but fewer than ten. The V and J genes are TRBV20-1 and TRBJ2-7; 7 nucleotides align to TRBD2. The CDR3 covers 14 residues. Germline V gene lookup returns CDR1 DFQATT and CDR2 SNEGSKA (reference sequence). Trimming took 3 bases from V and 3 from J; bases not matched to a gene: 8. The CDR3 is CSASGGGRDYEQYF. As DNA, the CDR3 is TGCAGTGCTAGCGGAGGCGGGAGAGACTACGAGCAGTACTTC.

The rearrangement uses TRBV6-2 or TRBV6-3 and TRBJ1-2, with D maybe TRBD1 (5 bases). The V gene lost 3 bases and the J gene lost 8 bases, with 19 bases spanning the gap. The germline V gene encodes CDR1 MNHEY and CDR2 SVGEGT. This CDR3 has 15 residues. The CDR3, as DNA: TGTGCCAGCAGTTATGTGCGTGGGGGACGATTGGGCTACACCTTC. Translated: CASSYVRGGRLGYTF.

This clonotype was counted only a few times. The chain joins TRBV18 to TRBJ1-2; no firm D call. CDR3 length: 14 residues. From germline, CDR1 is KGHSH and CDR2 LQKENI. The V and J ends lost 0 bases and 4 bases respectively, with 9 bases between them. The CDR3 DNA is TGTGCCAGCTCACCACCGCCGGAGGGCTATGGCTACACCTTC. Protein sequence: CASSPPPEGYGYTF. The whole variable domain, filled in from reference TRBV18 and TRBJ1-2, reads NAGVMQNPRHLVRRRGQEARLRCSPMKGHSHVYWYRQLPEEGLKFMVYLQKENIIDESGMPKERFSAEFPKEGPSILRIQQVVRGDSAAYFCASSPPPEGYGYTFGSGTRLTVV.

The chain is built from TRBV28 and TRBJ2-3; 9 nucleotides align to TRBD2. V shed 2 bases, J shed 5 bases, and the junction held 5 bases outside the gene matches. CDR1 and CDR2 from the germline V gene are MDHEN and SYDVKM. There are 15 residues in the CDR3. The CDR3 nucleotides read TGTGCCAGCAGTTTAGCGGGAGGGCCTTTAGATACGCAGTATTTT. It translates to CASSLAGGPLDTQYF.

J is TRBJ2-7 and V is TRBV5-1, with 7 bases matching TRBD1. The CDR3 covers 15 residues. Germline V gives CDR1 SGHRS, CDR2 YFSETQ. V lost 2 bases, J lost 3 bases, and 8 bases stayed unmatched. In DNA form, the CDR3 reads TGCGCCAGCAGCTTAGGGACAGCGGCGGACTACGAGCAGTACGTC. This gives the protein CASSLGTAADYEQYV.